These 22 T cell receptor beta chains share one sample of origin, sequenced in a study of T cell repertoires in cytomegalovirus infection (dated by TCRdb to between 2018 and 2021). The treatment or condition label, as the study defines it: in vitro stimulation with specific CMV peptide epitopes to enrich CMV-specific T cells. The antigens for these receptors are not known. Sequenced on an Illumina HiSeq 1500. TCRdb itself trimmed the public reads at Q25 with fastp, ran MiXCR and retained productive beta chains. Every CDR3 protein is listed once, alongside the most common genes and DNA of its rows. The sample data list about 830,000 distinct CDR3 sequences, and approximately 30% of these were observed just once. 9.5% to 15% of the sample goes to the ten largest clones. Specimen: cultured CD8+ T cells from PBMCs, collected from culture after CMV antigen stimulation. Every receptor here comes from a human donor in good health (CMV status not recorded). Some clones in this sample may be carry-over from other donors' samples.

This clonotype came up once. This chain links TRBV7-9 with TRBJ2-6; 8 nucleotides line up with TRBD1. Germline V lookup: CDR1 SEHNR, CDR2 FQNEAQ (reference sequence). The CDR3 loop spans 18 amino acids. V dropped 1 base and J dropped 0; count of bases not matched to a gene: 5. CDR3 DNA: TGTGCCAGCAGCTTAGAGGGACAGGCCGCCTCTGGGGCCAACGTCCTGACTTTC. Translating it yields CASSLEGQAASGANVLTF.

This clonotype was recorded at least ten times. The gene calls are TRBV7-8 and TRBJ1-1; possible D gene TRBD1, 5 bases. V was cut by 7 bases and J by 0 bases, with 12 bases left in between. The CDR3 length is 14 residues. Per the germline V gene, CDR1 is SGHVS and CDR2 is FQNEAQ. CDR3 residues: CASIPGRLNTEAFF. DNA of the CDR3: TGTGCCAGCATCCCGGGACGGTTGAACACTGAAGCTTTCTTT. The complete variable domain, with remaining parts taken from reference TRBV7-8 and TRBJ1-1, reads GAGVSQSPRYKVAKRGQDVALRCDPISGHVSLFWYQQALGQGPEFLTYFQNEAQLDKSGLPSDRFFAERPEGSVSTLKIQRTQQEDSAVYLCASIPGRLNTEAFFGQGTRLTVV.

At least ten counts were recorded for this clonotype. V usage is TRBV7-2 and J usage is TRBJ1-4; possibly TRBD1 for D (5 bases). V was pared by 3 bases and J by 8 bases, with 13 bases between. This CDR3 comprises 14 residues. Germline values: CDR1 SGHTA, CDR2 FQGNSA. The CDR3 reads CASSFSTGLEKLFF. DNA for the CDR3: TGTGCCAGCAGCTTTTCCACAGGATTAGAAAAACTGTTTTTT.

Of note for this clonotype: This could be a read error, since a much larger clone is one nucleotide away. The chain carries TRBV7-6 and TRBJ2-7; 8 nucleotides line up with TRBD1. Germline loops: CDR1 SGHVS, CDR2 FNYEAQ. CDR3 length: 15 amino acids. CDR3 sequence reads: CARSDRGHGNYEQYF. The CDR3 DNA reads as TGTGCCCGCAGCGACAGGGGACACGGGAACTACGAGCAGTACTTC.

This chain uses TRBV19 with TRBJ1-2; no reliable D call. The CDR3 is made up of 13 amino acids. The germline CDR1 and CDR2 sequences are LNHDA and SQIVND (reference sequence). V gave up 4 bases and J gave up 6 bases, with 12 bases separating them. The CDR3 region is CASSNRLRDGYTF. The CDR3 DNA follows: TGTGCCAGTAGTAACCGATTAAGGGATGGCTACACCTTC.

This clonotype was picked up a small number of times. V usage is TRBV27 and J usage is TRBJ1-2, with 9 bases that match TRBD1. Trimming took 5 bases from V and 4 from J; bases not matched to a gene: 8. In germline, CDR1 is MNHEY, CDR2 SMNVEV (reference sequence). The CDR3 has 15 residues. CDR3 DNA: TGTGCCAGCAGTCCTGGGACAGGGTTTAGCTATGGCTACACCTTC. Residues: CASSPGTGFSYGYTF.

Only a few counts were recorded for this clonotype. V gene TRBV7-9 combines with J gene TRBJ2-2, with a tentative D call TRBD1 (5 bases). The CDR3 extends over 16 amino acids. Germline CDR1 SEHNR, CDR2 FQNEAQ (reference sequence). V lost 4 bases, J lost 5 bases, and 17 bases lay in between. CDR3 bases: TGTGCCAGCAGCTCGATCGACAGTCTGGGAACCGGGGAGCTGTTTTTT. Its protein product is CASSSIDSLGTGELFF.

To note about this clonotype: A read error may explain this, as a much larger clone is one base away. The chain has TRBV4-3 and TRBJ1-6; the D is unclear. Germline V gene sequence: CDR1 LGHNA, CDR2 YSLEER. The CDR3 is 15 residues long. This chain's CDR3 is CTSSQDSGYNSPLHF. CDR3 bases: TGCACCAGCAGCCAAGATAGCGGTTATAATTCACCCCTCCACTTT.

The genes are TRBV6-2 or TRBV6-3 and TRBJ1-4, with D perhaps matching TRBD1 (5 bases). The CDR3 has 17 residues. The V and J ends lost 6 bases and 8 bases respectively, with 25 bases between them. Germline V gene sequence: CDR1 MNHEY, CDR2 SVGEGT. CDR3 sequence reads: CASSPPWEDTGGEKLFF. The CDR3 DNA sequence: TGTGCCAGCAGCCCCCCATGGGAGGACACCGGTGGAGAAAAACTGTTTTTT.

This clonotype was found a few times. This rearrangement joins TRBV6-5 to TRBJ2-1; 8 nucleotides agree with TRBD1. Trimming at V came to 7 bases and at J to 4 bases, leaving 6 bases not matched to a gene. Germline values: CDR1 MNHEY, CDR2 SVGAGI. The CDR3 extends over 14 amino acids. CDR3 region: CASMNRGFYNEQFF. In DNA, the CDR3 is TGTGCCAGCATGAACAGGGGGTTTTACAATGAGCAGTTCTTC.

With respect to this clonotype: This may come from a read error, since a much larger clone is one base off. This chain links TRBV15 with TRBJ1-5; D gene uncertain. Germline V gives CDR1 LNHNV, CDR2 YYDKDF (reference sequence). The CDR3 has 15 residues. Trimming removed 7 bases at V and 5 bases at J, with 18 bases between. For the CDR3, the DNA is TGTGCCACCAAATTGTGGGTAGGGAGGGATCAGCCCCAGCATTTT. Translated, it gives CATKLWVGRDQPQHF.

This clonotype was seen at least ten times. CDR3 nucleotides: TGTGCCAGCAGCTTAAGGGGCAGGGGAGGGATCCAAGAGACCCAGTACTTC. Residues: CASSLRGRGGIQETQYF. The rearrangement joins TRBV7-2 to TRBJ2-5; weak D call: TRBD2 (7 bases). Looked up from germline, CDR1 is SGHTA and CDR2 is FQGNSA. The CDR3 has 17 amino acids. Trimming removed 2 bases from V and 1 base from J, with 17 bases in between.

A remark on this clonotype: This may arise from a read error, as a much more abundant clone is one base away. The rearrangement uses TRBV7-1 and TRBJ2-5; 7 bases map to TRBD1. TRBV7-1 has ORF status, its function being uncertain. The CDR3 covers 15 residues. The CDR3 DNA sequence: TGTGCCAGCAGCTCAGAAAGGGACAGTCAAGAAACCCAGTACTTC. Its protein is CASSSERDSQETQYF.

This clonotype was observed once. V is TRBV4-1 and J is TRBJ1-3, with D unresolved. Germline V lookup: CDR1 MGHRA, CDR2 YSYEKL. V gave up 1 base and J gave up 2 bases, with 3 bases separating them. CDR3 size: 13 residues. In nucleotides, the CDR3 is TGCGCCAGCAGCCAAGTCCCTGGAAACACCATATATTTT. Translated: CASSQVPGNTIYF.

Here the CDR3 reads CASSLKRGTVKETQYF. CDR3 DNA: TGTGCCAGCAGCTTAAAAAGAGGGACGGTGAAAGAGACCCAGTACTTC. V gene TRBV7-9 combines with J gene TRBJ2-5; perhaps D is TRBD1 or TRBD2 (5 bases each). Trimming removed 2 bases at V and 3 bases at J, with 16 bases between. CDR3 length: 16 amino acids. CDR1 and CDR2 (germline): SEHNR, FQNEAQ (reference sequence).

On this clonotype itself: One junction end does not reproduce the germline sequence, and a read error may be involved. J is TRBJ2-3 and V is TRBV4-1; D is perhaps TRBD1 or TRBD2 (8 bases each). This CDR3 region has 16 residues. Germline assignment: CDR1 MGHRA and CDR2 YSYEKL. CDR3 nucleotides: TGCGCCAGCAGCCAAGAGGGACTAGGGGGGACAGGTACGCAGTATTTT. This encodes CASSQEGLGGTGTQYF.

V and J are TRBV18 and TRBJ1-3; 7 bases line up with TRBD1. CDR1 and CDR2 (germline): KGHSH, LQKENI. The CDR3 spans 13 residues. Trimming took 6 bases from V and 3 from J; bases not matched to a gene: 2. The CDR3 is CASSRTGGNTIYF. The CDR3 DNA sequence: TGTGCCAGCTCGCGGACAGGTGGAAACACCATATATTTT.

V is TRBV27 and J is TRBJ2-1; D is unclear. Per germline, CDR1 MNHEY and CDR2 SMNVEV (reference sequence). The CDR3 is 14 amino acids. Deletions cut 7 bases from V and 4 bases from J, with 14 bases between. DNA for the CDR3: TGTGCCAGCACCAAGTCGTCCCCGTACAATGAGCAGTTCTTC. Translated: CASTKSSPYNEQFF.

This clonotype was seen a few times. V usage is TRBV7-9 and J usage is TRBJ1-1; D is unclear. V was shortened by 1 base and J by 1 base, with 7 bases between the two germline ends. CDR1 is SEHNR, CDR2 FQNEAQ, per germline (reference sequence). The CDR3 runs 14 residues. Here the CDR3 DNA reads TGTGCCAGCAGCTTAGTTTTCGGGAACACTGAAGCTTTCTTT. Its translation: CASSLVFGNTEAFF. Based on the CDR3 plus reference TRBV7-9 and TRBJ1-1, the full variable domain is DTGVSQNPRHKITKRGQNVTFRCDPISEHNRLYWYRQTLGQGPEFLTYFQNEAQLEKSRLLSDRFSAERPKGSFSTLEIQRTEQGDSAMYLCASSLVFGNTEAFFGQGTRLTVV.

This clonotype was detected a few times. CDR3 nucleotides: TGTGCCACCAGTGAGCGGACAGGGGTCGACCAAGAGACCCAGTACTTC. Translation: CATSERTGVDQETQYF. The chain joins TRBV24-1 to TRBJ2-5; 9 positions agree with TRBD1. CDR1 and CDR2 from the germline V gene are KGHDR and SFDVKD. The junction had 5 bases not matched to a gene; V was cut back by 4 bases and J by 0 bases. This CDR3 is built from 16 residues.

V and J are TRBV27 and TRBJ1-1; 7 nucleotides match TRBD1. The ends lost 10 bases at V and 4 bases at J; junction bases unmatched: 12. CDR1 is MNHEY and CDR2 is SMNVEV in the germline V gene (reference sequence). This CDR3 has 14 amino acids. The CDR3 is CATSYGTEGTEAFF. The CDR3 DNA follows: TGTGCCACCTCATACGGGACAGAGGGCACTGAAGCTTTCTTT.

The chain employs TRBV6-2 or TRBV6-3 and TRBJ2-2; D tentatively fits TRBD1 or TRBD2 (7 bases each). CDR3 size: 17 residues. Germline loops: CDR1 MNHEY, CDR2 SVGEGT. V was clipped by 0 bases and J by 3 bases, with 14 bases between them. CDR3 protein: CASSYSTSGTDTGELFF. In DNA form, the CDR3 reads TGTGCCAGCAGTTACTCCACCAGCGGGACAGACACCGGGGAGCTGTTTTTT.